Below, 10 T cell receptor beta chains from the same sample are listed, as sequenced in a study of blood T cell repertoires in COVID-19. Assay: immunoSEQ multiplex PCR; the TCRdb copy retains only in-frame clones and omits some. Of approximately 19,000 clones detected, about nine tenths appear once; the ten largest clones hold roughly 5.1%. The sequencing input was peripheral blood. The receptors here all came from a human donor in a cohort sampled during active COVID-19.

V gene TRBV19 combines with J gene TRBJ1-1, with TRBD1 as a possible D gene (5 bases). Trimming pared 3 bases from V and 5 bases from J, leaving 16 bases between. The CDR3 loop spans 15 amino acids. Germline CDR1 LNHDA, CDR2 SQIVND (reference sequence). This chain's CDR3 is CASSIRGGVMTEAFF. The CDR3 DNA reads TGTGCCAGTAGTATTAGGGGCGGCGTGATGACTGAAGCTTTCTTT.

This clone was counted only a few times. The chain is built from TRBV6-2 or TRBV6-3 and TRBJ1-5, with TRBD1 identical over 9 bases. V lost 5 bases to trimming and J lost 2 bases; unmatched junction nucleotides: 4. The CDR3 is made up of 15 amino acids. Germline values: CDR1 MNHEY, CDR2 SVGEGT. The CDR3 coding sequence is TGTGCCAGCAGTACAAGGGACAGGGGCAATCAGCCCCAGCATTTT. Translating it yields CASSTRDRGNQPQHF.

This clone has a single count. V gene TRBV5-1 combines with J gene TRBJ1-2; TRBD1 might be the D (6 bases). The V gene lost 4 bases and the J gene lost 7 bases, with 11 bases spanning the gap. CDR3 size: 12 residues. Germline V gene data show CDR1 as SGHRS and CDR2 as YFSETQ. CDR3 protein: CASSIQGFGYTF. CDR3 in DNA: TGCGCCAGCAGCATACAGGGTTTTGGCTACACCTTC. The entire variable domain, with the rest obtained from reference TRBV5-1 and TRBJ1-2, is as follows: KAGVTQTPRYLIKTRGQQVTLSCSPISGHRSVSWYQQTPGQGLQFLFEYFSETQRNKGNFPGRFSGRQFSNSRSEMNVSTLELGDSALYLCASSIQGFGYTFGSGTRLTVV.

The chain employs TRBV9 and TRBJ2-2; D not resolved. Germline CDR1 and CDR2: SGDLS and YYNGEE. Between the trimmed V and J ends, which lost 4 bases and 4 bases, there was a span of 5 bases. The CDR3 contains 12 residues. The CDR3 nucleotides read TGTGCCAGCAGCACATTCACCGGGGAGCTGTTTTTT. As protein: CASSTFTGELFF.

The J gene is TRBJ2-3, the V gene TRBV19; D may be TRBD1 (6 bases). Germline assignment: CDR1 LNHDA and CDR2 SQIVND (reference sequence). The CDR3 runs to 14 residues. V gave up 3 bases and J gave up 2 bases, with 9 bases separating them. The CDR3 spells CASSIGQITDTQYF. DNA for the CDR3: TGTGCCAGTAGTATTGGACAGATCACAGATACGCAGTATTTT.

This clone was seen just once. V gene TRBV7-3 combines with J gene TRBJ2-3; D might be TRBD2 (6 bases). V was shortened by 6 bases and J by 4 bases, with 11 bases between the two germline ends. Looked up from germline, CDR1 is SGHTA and CDR2 is FQGTGA. CDR3 length equals 13 residues. CDR3 sequence: CASSFSGADTQYF. The CDR3 region has the DNA TGTGCCAGCAGTTTTAGCGGAGCAGATACGCAGTATTTT.

The chain joins TRBV11-2 to TRBJ2-5, with TRBD1 matching 11 bases. Germline loops: CDR1 SGHAT, CDR2 FQNNGV. The CDR3 is 14 amino acids. V was clipped by 3 bases and J by 5 bases; unmatched bases: 2. The CDR3 coding sequence is TGTGCCAGCAGCTTGGGACAGGGGGGGGAGACCCAGTACTTC. This gives the protein CASSLGQGGETQYF.

The rearrangement links TRBV18 to TRBJ2-7; 9 bases are a match to TRBD2. The CDR3 has 14 residues. Germline CDR1 and CDR2: KGHSH and LQKENI. J was trimmed by 2 bases and V by 3 bases; bases with no gene match: 2. CDR3: CASSPTSGPYEQYF. CDR3 coding DNA: TGTGCCAGCTCACCGACTAGCGGCCCCTACGAGCAGTACTTC.

The chain combines TRBV7-3 with TRBJ2-1; 12 bases agree with TRBD2. Germline CDR1 is SGHTA and CDR2 is FQGTGA. The J segment lost 6 bases and the V segment lost 4 bases, leaving 4 bases of the junction unmatched. The CDR3 is made up of 15 amino acids. The CDR3 spells CASSSVTSGSNEQFF. The CDR3 DNA is TGTGCCAGCAGCTCGGTGACTAGCGGGAGCAATGAGCAGTTCTTC.

V usage is TRBV20-1 and J usage is TRBJ1-3; tentative D call: TRBD1 (6 bases). Trimming stripped 3 bases from V and 2 bases from J, with 14 bases between. The CDR3 covers 15 residues. In germline, CDR1 is DFQATT, CDR2 SNEGSKA (reference sequence). The DNA for the CDR3 is TGCAGTGCTAGTTCTGACAGGTCCCCTGGAAACACCATATATTTT. As protein: CSASSDRSPGNTIYF.